The entry that follows covers one TCR beta chain sequence. Its cognate antigen is unknown. The data belong to a study of chemoradiotherapy in HPV16-positive cancers. The V and J ends lost 1 base and 3 bases respectively, with 18 bases between them. The germline gives CDR1 LNHNV, CDR2 YYDKDF (reference sequence). This CDR3 is built from 17 residues. Generated by immunoSEQ multiplex PCR, the TCRdb table keeps only in-frame clones and is missing some. Of 55,000 to 85,000 clones in the sample, about nine tenths were seen once. General observations from the study: In HPV16-positive patients, HPV-responsive T-cell expansion tracked better recurrence-free survival.

The chain employs TRBV15 and TRBJ1-2; TRBD1 is a possible D gene (6 bases). This material consisted of blood, taken from a patient who underwent chemoradiotherapy. The receptor was isolated from a human donor with HPV-associated anogenital cancer. CDR3 residues: CATSRVRDTRLDYGYTF. For the CDR3, the DNA is TGTGCCACCAGCAGAGTCCGGGACACCCGGTTGGACTATGGCTACACCTTC.